Detailed here is one TCR beta chain. Its antigen target is currently unknown. Nothing much larger sits one base from this clone, and base qualities are not available. Preparation of the library involved the immunoSEQ multiplex PCR assay. Held by TCRdb, this immuneACCESS table contains in-frame sequences only and omits some clones. Under half of the omission traces to an unresolved V gene where checked; the cause of the rest is unknown. This sample has about 60,000 clones in its table, and about 80% of those were observed once. Jointly, the top ten make up 3% to 4% of the sample. The record originates from a study of radiotherapy plus CTLA-4 blockade in lung cancer (dated by TCRdb to the late 2010s). General notes on the study: Objective responses occurred in approximately 19% of enrolled patients, and less than 35% achieved disease control. The full study reports these points: After treatment with radiotherapy and ipilimumab, TCR clones that originated in tumors expanded in peripheral blood. The strongest predictors of response were reported to be early dynamic shifts in blood T cell clones along with a rise in serum interferon-beta following radiation.

The study tested focal radiation therapy combined with CTLA-4 blockade (ipilimumab) in patients with chemo-refractory metastatic non-small-cell lung cancer. Here V drops 4 bases and J drops 5 bases, and the junction holds 7 bases not matched to any gene. The germline V gene (reference sequence) sets CDR1 to SGHAT and CDR2 to FQDESV. From its cysteine to its phenylalanine, the CDR3 spans 14 amino acids. Only the CDR3 DNA is retained, 42 bases long and in frame from the first base. This TCR was sampled from a human donor with non-small cell lung cancer who had a partial response to radiotherapy plus ipilimumab. The material sequenced was peripheral blood, taken from a patient treated with radiotherapy plus ipilimumab. This sequence uses TRBV11-1 and TRBJ1-1; 7 middle bases align to TRBD1. The DNA reads as follows: TGTGCCAGCAGCTGGGAGAGGGGGCAAACTGAAGCTTTCTTT. It is translated as CASSWERGQTEAFF.